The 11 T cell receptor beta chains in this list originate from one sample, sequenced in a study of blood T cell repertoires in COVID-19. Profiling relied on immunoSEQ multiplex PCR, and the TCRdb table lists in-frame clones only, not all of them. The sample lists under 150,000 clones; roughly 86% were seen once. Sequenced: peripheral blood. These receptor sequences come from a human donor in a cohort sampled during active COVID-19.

The CDR3 sequence is CASSTPGNEQYF. Here the CDR3 DNA reads TGTGCCAGCAGCACCCCGGGGAACGAGCAGTACTTC. The J gene is TRBJ2-7, the V gene TRBV13, with a possible D match to TRBD2 (5 bases). The CDR3 is 12 amino acids. The germline V and J ends were trimmed by 5 bases and 5 bases, with 10 bases remaining between them. Germline V lookup: CDR1 PRHDT, CDR2 FYEKMQ (reference sequence).

Here the CDR3 reads CASSPSLLDTQYF. In DNA, the CDR3 is TGTGCCAGCAGCCCCTCACTACTCGATACGCAGTATTTT. This chain joins TRBV12-3 or TRBV12-4 and TRBJ2-3; D is undetermined. The germline V and J ends were trimmed by 6 bases and 6 bases, with 13 bases remaining between them. This CDR3 is built from 13 residues.

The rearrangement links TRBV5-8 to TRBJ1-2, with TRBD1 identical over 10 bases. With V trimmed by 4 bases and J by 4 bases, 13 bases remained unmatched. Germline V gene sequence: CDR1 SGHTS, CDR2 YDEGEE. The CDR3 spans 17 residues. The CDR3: CASSLAGQGPELYGYTF. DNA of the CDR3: TGTGCCAGCAGCCTAGCGGGACAGGGGCCGGAACTCTATGGCTACACCTTC.

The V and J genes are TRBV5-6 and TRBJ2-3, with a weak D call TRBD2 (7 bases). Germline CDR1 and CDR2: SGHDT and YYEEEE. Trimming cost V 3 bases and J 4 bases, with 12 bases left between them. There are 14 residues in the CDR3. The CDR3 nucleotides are TGTGCCAGCAGCTGGGGGGGCTCTTCAGATACGCAGTATTTT. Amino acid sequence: CASSWGGSSDTQYF.

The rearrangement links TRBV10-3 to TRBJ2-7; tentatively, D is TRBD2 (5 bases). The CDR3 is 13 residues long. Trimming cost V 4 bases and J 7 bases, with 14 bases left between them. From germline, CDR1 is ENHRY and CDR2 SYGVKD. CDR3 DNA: TGTGCCATCAGTGCCCGGGATTGGGTGGAGCAGTACTTC. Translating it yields CAISARDWVEQYF.

The CDR3 loop reads CASSVSGVPYEQYF. CDR3 coding DNA: TGTGCCAGCAGCGTTAGCGGGGTCCCCTACGAGCAGTACTTC. This rearrangement joins TRBV9 to TRBJ2-7; 8 bases are shared with TRBD2. The CDR3 totals 14 residues. Looked up from germline, CDR1 is SGDLS and CDR2 is YYNGEE. V lost 2 bases, J lost 2 bases, and 3 bases stayed unmatched. The entire variable domain, with the rest obtained from reference TRBV9 and TRBJ2-7, is as follows: DSGVTQTPKHLITATGQRVTLRCSPRSGDLSVYWYQQSLDQGLQFLIQYYNGEERAKGNILERFSAQQFPDLHSELNLSSLELGDSALYFCASSVSGVPYEQYFGPGTRLTVT.

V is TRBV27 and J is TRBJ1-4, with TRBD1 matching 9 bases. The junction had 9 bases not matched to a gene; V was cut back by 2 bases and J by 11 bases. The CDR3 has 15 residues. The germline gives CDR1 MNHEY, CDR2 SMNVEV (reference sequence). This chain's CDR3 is CASSLQGDREGKLFF. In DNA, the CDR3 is TGTGCCAGCAGTTTACAGGGGGACAGGGAGGGGAAACTGTTTTTT.

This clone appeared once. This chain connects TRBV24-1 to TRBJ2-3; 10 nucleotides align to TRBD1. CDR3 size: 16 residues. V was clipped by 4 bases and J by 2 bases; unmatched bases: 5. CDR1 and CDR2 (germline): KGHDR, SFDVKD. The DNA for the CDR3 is TGTGCCACCAGTGACTCGACAGGGGGCTTCACAGATACGCAGTATTTT. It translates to CATSDSTGGFTDTQYF.

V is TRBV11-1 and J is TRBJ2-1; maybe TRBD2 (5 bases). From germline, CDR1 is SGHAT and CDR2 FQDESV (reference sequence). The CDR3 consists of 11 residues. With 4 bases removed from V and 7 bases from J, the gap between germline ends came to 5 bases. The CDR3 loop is CASSWRNEQFF. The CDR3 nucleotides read TGTGCCAGCAGCTGGAGGAATGAGCAGTTCTTC.

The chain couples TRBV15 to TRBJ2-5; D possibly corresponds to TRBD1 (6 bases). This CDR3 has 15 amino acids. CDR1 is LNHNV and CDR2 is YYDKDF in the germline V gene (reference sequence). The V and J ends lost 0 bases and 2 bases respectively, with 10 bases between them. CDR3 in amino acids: CATSRDWTAQETQYF. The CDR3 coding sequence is TGTGCCACCAGCAGAGATTGGACAGCACAAGAGACCCAGTACTTC.

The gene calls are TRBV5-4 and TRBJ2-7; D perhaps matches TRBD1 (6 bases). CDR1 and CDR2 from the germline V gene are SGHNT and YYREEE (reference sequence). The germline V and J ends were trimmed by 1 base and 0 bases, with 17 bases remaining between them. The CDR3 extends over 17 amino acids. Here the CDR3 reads CASSLRGQGASSYEQYF. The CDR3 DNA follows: TGTGCCAGCAGCTTGCGGGGACAAGGTGCGAGCTCCTACGAGCAGTACTTC.